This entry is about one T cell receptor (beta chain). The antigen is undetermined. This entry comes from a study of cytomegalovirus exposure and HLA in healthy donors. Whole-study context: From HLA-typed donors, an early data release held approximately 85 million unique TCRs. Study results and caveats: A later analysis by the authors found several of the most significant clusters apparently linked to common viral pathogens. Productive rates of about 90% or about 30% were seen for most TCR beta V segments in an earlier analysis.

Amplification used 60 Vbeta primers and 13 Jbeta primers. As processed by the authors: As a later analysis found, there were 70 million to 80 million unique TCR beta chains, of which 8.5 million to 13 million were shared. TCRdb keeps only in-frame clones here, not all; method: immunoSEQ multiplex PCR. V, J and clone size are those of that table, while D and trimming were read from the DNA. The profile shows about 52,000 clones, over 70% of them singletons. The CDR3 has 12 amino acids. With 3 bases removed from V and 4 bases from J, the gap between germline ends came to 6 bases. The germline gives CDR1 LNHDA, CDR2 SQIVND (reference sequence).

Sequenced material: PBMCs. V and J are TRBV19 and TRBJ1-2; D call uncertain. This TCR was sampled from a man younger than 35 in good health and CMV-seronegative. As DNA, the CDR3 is TGTGCCAGTAGTATCCCCGGCTATGGCTACACCTTC. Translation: CASSIPGYGYTF.